The clone carrying this TCR beta chain has a handful of counts. Its antigen is unidentified. The data derive from a study of identical twins. Study-wide results and limits: Out-of-frame alpha sequences shared by twins showed excess low generation probability.

TCRdb re-called the 5' RACE reads through MiXCR, storing one row per CDR3 protein. The sample comprises about 530,000 distinct CDR3 sequences, approximately 14% of which are singletons, and 0.44% rests with the top ten. CDR3 length equals 15 residues. V trimming: 3 bases; J trimming: 12 bases; junction bases outside the gene matches: 9. Germline lookup yields CDR1 MNHNS and CDR2 SASEGT. The same sample was also studied in work on yellow fever vaccine responses in identical twins.

The rearrangement uses TRBV6-1 and TRBJ2-1, with 12 bases that match TRBD2. The source is a woman aged 18 to 35 in good health. Input material: CD4+ T cells sorted from blood. This chain's CDR3 is CASSEVASGGAGQFF. CDR3 DNA: TGTGCCAGCAGTGAGGTGGCTAGCGGGGGGGCCGGGCAGTTCTTC.